The 15 T cell receptor beta chains in this list originate from one sample, sequenced in a study of blood T cell repertoires in COVID-19. Assay used: immunoSEQ multiplex PCR; TCRdb lists only in-frame clones, some missing. The repertoire holds under 60,000 clones, with about 90% as singletons. Sequencing was performed on peripheral blood. The receptors here all came from a human donor in a cohort sampled during active COVID-19.

The table lists this clone with a count of one. The V gene is TRBV28, the J gene TRBJ1-1; tentatively, D is TRBD1 (6 bases). V was shortened by 6 bases and J by 5 bases, with 10 bases between the two germline ends. CDR1 is MDHEN and CDR2 is SYDVKM in the germline V gene. This CDR3 spans 12 amino acids. Written as DNA, the CDR3 is TGTGCCAGCAGCTCCACAGGGACTGAAGCTTTCTTT. This sequence encodes CASSSTGTEAFF.

This clone was counted a single time. In DNA form, the CDR3 reads TGTGCCAGCAGCCAAATCAAGAACACTGAAGCTTTCTTT. It translates to CASSQIKNTEAFF. The chain uses TRBV3-1 (or the pseudogene TRBV3-2) and TRBJ1-1; D gene uncertain. Germline CDR1 and CDR2: LGHDT and YNNKEL (reference sequence). The CDR3 is 13 residues long. With 2 bases removed from V and 1 base from J, the gap between germline ends came to 5 bases.

V gene TRBV27 combines with J gene TRBJ2-7; 10 bases map to TRBD2. Germline CDR1 reads MNHEY; CDR2 reads SMNVEV (reference sequence). The CDR3 loop spans 15 amino acids. V gave up 6 bases and J gave up 5 bases; unmatched junction bases: 10. The CDR3 loop reads CASRSGLATFNEQYF. CDR3 DNA sequence: TGTGCCAGCAGGTCGGGACTAGCGACTTTCAACGAGCAGTACTTC.

V usage is TRBV10-2 and J usage is TRBJ2-2; 7 nucleotides agree with TRBD2. This CDR3 has 18 residues. CDR1 is WSHSY, CDR2 SAAADI, per germline. V was clipped by 4 bases and J by 2 bases; unmatched bases: 13. In nucleotides, the CDR3 is TGCGCCAGCAGTGTACCGTCGGGGGAGGGCCGTAACACCGGGGAGCTGTTTTTT. Encoded protein: CASSVPSGEGRNTGELFF.

The chain joins TRBV6-4 to TRBJ2-2; 13 bases align to TRBD2. With V trimmed by 2 bases and J by 4 bases, 1 base remained unmatched. CDR3 length: 16 amino acids. The germline V gene encodes CDR1 MRHNA and CDR2 SNTAGT. CDR3 in amino acids: CASSDTSGRATGELFF. The CDR3 nucleotides are TGTGCCAGCAGTGACACTAGCGGGAGGGCCACCGGGGAGCTGTTTTTT.

V and J are TRBV4-1 and TRBJ2-1, with 7 bases fitting TRBD2. V gave up 0 bases and J gave up 4 bases; unmatched junction bases: 6. The CDR3 loop spans 16 amino acids. Germline loops: CDR1 MGHRA, CDR2 YSYEKL. The CDR3 loop reads CASSQDVLASYNEQFF. The CDR3 bases are TGCGCCAGCAGCCAAGATGTACTAGCGAGTTACAATGAGCAGTTCTTC.

CDR3 protein: CASSQSPSGHTEAFF. The CDR3 DNA sequence: TGTGCCAGCAGCCAAAGCCCAAGCGGGCACACTGAAGCTTTCTTT. The rearrangement links TRBV3-1 (or the pseudogene TRBV3-2) to TRBJ1-1; no firm D call. Germline-derived CDR1 and CDR2 are LGHDT and YNNKEL (reference sequence). V was shortened by 2 bases and J by 3 bases, with 13 bases between the two germline ends. The CDR3 runs to 15 residues.

The CDR3 region is CASSLPRGGAYTGELFF. CDR3 nucleotide sequence: TGTGCCAGCAGCCTACCTCGAGGGGGCGCCTACACCGGGGAGCTGTTTTTT. The gene calls are TRBV11-2 and TRBJ2-2; TRBD1 aligns across 7 bases. The CDR3 is 17 residues long. Germline assignment: CDR1 SGHAT and CDR2 FQNNGV. V lost 5 bases, J lost 3 bases, and 12 bases stayed unmatched.

J is TRBJ2-7 and V is TRBV11-2, with 9 bases matching TRBD1. Losses at the gene ends were 5 bases for V and 2 bases for J; bases not matched to a gene: 7. Germline CDR1 SGHAT, CDR2 FQNNGV. This CDR3 has 15 residues. This CDR3 reads CASSPYRGQAYEQYF. CDR3 sequence (DNA): TGTGCCAGCAGCCCGTACAGGGGGCAAGCCTACGAGCAGTACTTC.

Concerning this clone itself: A read error may produce the germline difference seen at one junction end. The chain links TRBV28 to TRBJ1-5, with TRBD1 matching 8 bases. Germline V CDR1 and CDR2: MDHEN, SYDVKM. CDR3 length: 16 residues. CDR3 amino acids: CASSLFRDRSRQPQHF. The CDR3 DNA reads as TGTGCCAGCAGCTTATTCCGGGACAGGTCTCGTCAGCCCCAGCATTTT.

The CDR3: CASSQESLADSNEQFF. CDR3 nucleotide sequence: TGTGCCAGCAGCCAAGAAAGCCTAGCGGACTCCAATGAGCAGTTCTTC. This chain links TRBV3-1 (or the pseudogene TRBV3-2) with TRBJ2-1; TRBD2 matches 7 bases. The CDR3 consists of 16 residues. V trimming: 0 bases; J trimming: 6 bases; junction bases outside the gene matches: 8. Germline V gives CDR1 LGHDT, CDR2 YNNKEL (reference sequence).

The chain has TRBV4-1 and TRBJ2-7; TRBD1 might be the D (5 bases). Trimming took 8 bases from V and 1 from J, leaving 15 bases between them. The CDR3 runs 14 residues. Germline V lookup: CDR1 MGHRA, CDR2 YSYEKL. For the CDR3, the DNA is TGCGCCAGCCGGCCACAGGTCACTTCCTACGAGCAGTACTTC. Amino acids: CASRPQVTSYEQYF.

The CDR3 DNA sequence: TGTGCCAGCAGCTCACCCGCCAACAGCGGGATTAACACCGGGGAGCTGTTTTTT. This codes for CASSSPANSGINTGELFF. The rearrangement joins TRBV7-8 to TRBJ2-2; 7 bases map to TRBD2. With 4 bases clipped from V and 2 bases from J, the junction kept 13 bases outside the gene matches. There are 18 residues in the CDR3. The germline V gene encodes CDR1 SGHVS and CDR2 FQNEAQ.

CDR3 sequence (DNA): TGCAGTGCCATATGGGGGGGGACCCAGTACTTC. It encodes CSAIWGGTQYF. The J gene is TRBJ2-5, the V gene TRBV20-1; the match to TRBD2 covers 7 bases. Germline assignment: CDR1 DFQATT and CDR2 SNEGSKA (reference sequence). This CDR3 contains 11 residues. With 6 bases clipped from V and 7 bases from J, the junction kept 5 bases outside the gene matches.

The chain couples TRBV7-6 to TRBJ2-7; 7 nucleotides line up with TRBD2. The germline CDR1 and CDR2 sequences are SGHVS and FNYEAQ. This CDR3 contains 13 residues. V lost 5 bases and J lost 6; bases outside the gene matches: 7. This CDR3 reads CASSGAASGEQYF. In DNA, the CDR3 is TGTGCCAGCAGCGGAGCCGCTAGCGGCGAGCAGTACTTC.